The 6 T cell receptor beta chains given below trace back to one sample, sequenced in a study of response to subunit inactivated influenza vaccine. TCRdb re-called the RT-PCR reads with MiXCR, one entry per CDR3 protein. The top ten hold about a tenth of the sample, which has around 850,000 distinct CDR3 sequences, approximately 17% seen once. This specimen consisted of PBMCs from blood, obtained roughly 5 days after vaccination. The origin of the receptors is a man aged 50-59 years who received an inactivated influenza vaccine.

The chain uses TRBV28 and TRBJ2-3; D tentatively reads TRBD1 or TRBD2 (5 bases each). The ends were cut back, 5 bases at V and 4 bases at J, with 19 bases in the middle. CDR1 and CDR2 from the germline V gene are MDHEN and SYDVKM. The CDR3 contains 16 residues. In nucleotides, the CDR3 is TGTGCCAGCAGTGCCACCGGGACGGCGCTCGCAGATACGCAGTATTTT. It yields the protein CASSATGTALADTQYF. Drawing the rest from reference TRBV28 and TRBJ2-3, the complete variable domain is DVKVTQSSRYLVKRTGEKVFLECVQDMDHENMFWYRQDPGLGLRLIYFSYDVKMKEKGDIPEGYSVSREKKERFSLILESASTNQTSMYLCASSATGTALADTQYFGPGTRLTVL.

This clonotype was detected only a few times. The chain recombines TRBV7-2 with TRBJ2-3, with D possibly being TRBD1 (6 bases). The germline V and J ends were trimmed by 5 bases and 1 base, with 13 bases remaining between them. The V gene's germline CDR1 is SGHTA and CDR2 FQGNSA. CDR3 length equals 15 residues. The CDR3 DNA sequence: TGTGCCAGCAGCCCTGTGGGACACGGCACAGATACGCAGTATTTT. Translating it yields CASSPVGHGTDTQYF.

The chain uses TRBV5-6 and TRBJ2-1, with D possibly matching TRBD1 (5 bases). CDR3 length: 15 amino acids. The V end lost 4 bases, the J end lost 4 bases, and 15 bases lay between the germline ends. The germline CDR1 and CDR2 sequences are SGHDT and YYEEEE. The CDR3 sequence: CASSPLIGEYNEQFF. The CDR3 DNA reads TGTGCCAGCAGCCCCTTAATAGGGGAATACAATGAGCAGTTCTTC. Filled out from reference TRBV5-6 and TRBJ2-1, the complete variable domain reads DAGVTQSPTHLIKTRGQQVTLRCSPKSGHDTVSWYQQALGQGPQFIFQYYEEEERQRGNFPDRFSGHQFPNYSSELNVNALLLGDSALYLCASSPLIGEYNEQFFGPGTRLTVL.

V and J are TRBV6-5 and TRBJ1-5; D ambiguous. The CDR3 is 15 residues long. Looked up from germline, CDR1 is MNHEY and CDR2 is SVGAGI. Trimming cost V 6 bases and J 6 bases, with 18 bases left between them. CDR3 sequence reads: CASSYGRFNIQPQHF. The CDR3 bases are TGTGCCAGCAGCTATGGACGCTTCAACATTCAGCCCCAGCATTTT.

This clonotype came up a few times. The chain employs TRBV20-1 and TRBJ2-1, with 14 bases aligning to TRBD2. V was pared by 5 bases and J by 5 bases, with 5 bases of the junction left unmatched. The V gene's germline CDR1 is DFQATT and CDR2 SNEGSKA (reference sequence). The CDR3 sequence is 15 residues long. The CDR3 here is CSAPRTSGRNNEQFF. DNA for the CDR3: TGCAGTGCTCCCAGGACTAGCGGGAGGAACAATGAGCAGTTCTTC.

V is TRBV27 and J is TRBJ1-2; weak D call: TRBD1 (6 bases). Per germline, CDR1 MNHEY and CDR2 SMNVEV (reference sequence). V was shortened by 0 bases and J by 5 bases, with 16 bases between the two germline ends. The CDR3 runs to 16 residues. CDR3 residues: CASSLSWTAKPYGYTF. The CDR3 nucleotides are TGTGCCAGCAGTTTATCGTGGACAGCTAAACCTTATGGCTACACCTTC.